The clone carrying this TCR beta chain was observed a single time. Its cognate antigen is unknown. One base away lies a much larger clone, so this may be a sequencing read error. The sample comes from a study of tumor-infiltrating lymphocytes in primary liver carcinoma. Study context: Lesions, classed as T1-T3 N0M0, spanned about 4 to 11 cm across. Every sample contained roughly 3.65 to 7.5 million productive TCRbeta reads, and these numbers were similar from one tissue type to another. Study conclusions and caveats: Only around 7-24% of top clones occurred in all five tumor regions. Relative to blood, tumors carried a significantly larger fraction of the repertoire in their top 250 clones (p = 0.039).

CDR1 and CDR2 from the germline V gene are SEHNR and FQNEAQ (reference sequence). The CDR3 has 16 residues. J lost 2 bases, V lost 9 bases, and 11 bases had no gene match. Production of TCR beta cDNA used around 500 ng total RNA together with a constant-region primer. Libraries for TCR beta were built through three nested multiplex PCR rounds, which together made up a slightly modified ARM-PCR procedure. Both of the initial two PCR rounds ran for about 9 cycles and employed TRBV1-TRBV30 forward primers alongside a C-beta reverse primer. TCRdb recomputed calls from the multiplex PCR reads with MiXCR, one row per CDR3 protein. This sample has about 70,000 distinct CDR3 sequences, with more than 60% found just once. Unsorted bulk tissue of roughly 18-32 mg yielded co-extracted RNA and DNA.

The chain links TRBV7-9 to TRBJ2-5; 11 nucleotides align to TRBD1. Sequenced: liver tumor tissue from sampling region 4. Subset indicated: tumor region T4, right-lateral pole. The clonotype comes from a man aged 35 to 55 with primary liver carcinoma and hepatitis B virus infection. The CDR3 DNA is TGTGCCAGAAGCAAAGGGGACAGGGGGGCTCAAGAGACCCAGTACTTC. Translation gives CARSKGDRGAQETQYF.